The rows below give T cell receptor beta chains drawn from one sample of a study of CD8+ T cells in alopecia areata. Sequencing used immunoSEQ multiplex PCR; TCRdb keeps in-frame clones, though not all of them. The sample holds approximately 160,000 clones, around three fifths seen once. The source was CD4+ T cells sorted from blood, collected at week 24, from a patient treated with tofacitinib. These TCRs come from a human donor with alopecia areata. Each CDR3 is given with its conserved first and last residue. A D gene is named only where the DNA matches it firmly. Clone size is given for some rows only: seen once, a few or many times, or a class if the clone is expanded.

CDR3 protein: CSVRDGGGNEQFF; CDR3 DNA: TGCAGCGTTCGTGACGGGGGGGGAAATGAGCAGTTCTTC; clone size: once; J gene: TRBJ2-1; V gene: TRBV29-1; D gene: TRBD2
CDR3 protein: CASSLWGGNQPQHF; CDR3 DNA: TGCGCCAGCAGCTTGTGGGGTGGCAATCAGCCCCAGCATTTT; clone size: -; J gene: TRBJ1-5; V gene: TRBV5-1; D gene: -
CDR3 protein: CASPIRHRETQYF; CDR3 DNA: TGTGCCAGTCCGATCCGGCACCGGGAGACCCAGTACTTC; clone size: few; J gene: TRBJ2-5; V gene: TRBV7-2; D gene: -
CDR3 protein: CAWSVTPTSYGYTF; CDR3 DNA: TGTGCCTGGAGTGTAACCCCAACGTCATATGGCTACACCTTC; clone size: -; J gene: TRBJ1-2; V gene: TRBV30; D gene: -
CDR3 protein: CASSFVRGQGNSPLHF; CDR3 DNA: TGTGCCAGCAGTTTCGTACGCGGACAGGGAAATTCACCCCTCCACTTT; clone size: -; J gene: TRBJ1-6; V gene: TRBV27; D gene: TRBD1
CDR3 protein: CSVGGRANEKLFF; CDR3 DNA: TGCAGCGTTGGGGGGAGGGCTAATGAAAAACTGTTTTTT; clone size: -; J gene: TRBJ1-4; V gene: TRBV29-1; D gene: -
CDR3 protein: CASQPQITDTQYF; CDR3 DNA: TGTGCCAGCCAGCCCCAAATCACAGATACGCAGTATTTT; clone size: -; J gene: TRBJ2-3; V gene: TRBV9; D gene: -
CDR3 protein: CASSYSGRRLGGYTF; CDR3 DNA: TGTGCCAGCAGTTACTCCGGCCGCAGATTAGGAGGCTACACCTTC; clone size: -; J gene: TRBJ1-2; V gene: TRBV6-5; D gene: -
CDR3 protein: CAWRRITGNTEAFF; CDR3 DNA: TGTGCCTGGAGGAGGATCACAGGGAACACTGAAGCTTTCTTT; clone size: -; J gene: TRBJ1-1; V gene: TRBV30; D gene: -
CDR3 protein: CSVLQGYDEQFF; CDR3 DNA: TGCAGCGTTTTACAGGGGTACGATGAGCAGTTCTTC; clone size: -; J gene: TRBJ2-1; V gene: TRBV29-1; D gene: TRBD1
CDR3 protein: CASSQEDRSRTIYF; CDR3 DNA: TGTGCCAGCAGCCAAGAGGATCGCTCCCGCACCATATATTTT; clone size: few; J gene: TRBJ1-3; V gene: TRBV7-9; D gene: -
CDR3 protein: CSVVGTMNTEAFF; CDR3 DNA: TGCAGCGTTGTGGGGACGATGAACACTGAAGCTTTCTTT; clone size: -; J gene: TRBJ1-1; V gene: TRBV29-1; D gene: -
CDR3 protein: CSPTSDRGEGYEQYF; CDR3 DNA: TGCAGCCCCACATCGGACAGGGGTGAAGGCTACGAGCAGTACTTC; clone size: -; J gene: TRBJ2-7; V gene: TRBV29-1; D gene: TRBD1
CDR3 protein: CASSPGRPMDTGELFF; CDR3 DNA: TGCGCCAGCAGCCCGGGACGTCCGATGGACACCGGGGAGCTGTTTTTT; clone size: -; J gene: TRBJ2-2; V gene: TRBV5-1; D gene: -
CDR3 protein: CAIRGSTSGDTQYF; CDR3 DNA: TGTGCCATCAGGGGATCTACCTCTGGAGATACGCAGTATTTT; clone size: -; J gene: TRBJ2-3; V gene: TRBV10-3; D gene: -